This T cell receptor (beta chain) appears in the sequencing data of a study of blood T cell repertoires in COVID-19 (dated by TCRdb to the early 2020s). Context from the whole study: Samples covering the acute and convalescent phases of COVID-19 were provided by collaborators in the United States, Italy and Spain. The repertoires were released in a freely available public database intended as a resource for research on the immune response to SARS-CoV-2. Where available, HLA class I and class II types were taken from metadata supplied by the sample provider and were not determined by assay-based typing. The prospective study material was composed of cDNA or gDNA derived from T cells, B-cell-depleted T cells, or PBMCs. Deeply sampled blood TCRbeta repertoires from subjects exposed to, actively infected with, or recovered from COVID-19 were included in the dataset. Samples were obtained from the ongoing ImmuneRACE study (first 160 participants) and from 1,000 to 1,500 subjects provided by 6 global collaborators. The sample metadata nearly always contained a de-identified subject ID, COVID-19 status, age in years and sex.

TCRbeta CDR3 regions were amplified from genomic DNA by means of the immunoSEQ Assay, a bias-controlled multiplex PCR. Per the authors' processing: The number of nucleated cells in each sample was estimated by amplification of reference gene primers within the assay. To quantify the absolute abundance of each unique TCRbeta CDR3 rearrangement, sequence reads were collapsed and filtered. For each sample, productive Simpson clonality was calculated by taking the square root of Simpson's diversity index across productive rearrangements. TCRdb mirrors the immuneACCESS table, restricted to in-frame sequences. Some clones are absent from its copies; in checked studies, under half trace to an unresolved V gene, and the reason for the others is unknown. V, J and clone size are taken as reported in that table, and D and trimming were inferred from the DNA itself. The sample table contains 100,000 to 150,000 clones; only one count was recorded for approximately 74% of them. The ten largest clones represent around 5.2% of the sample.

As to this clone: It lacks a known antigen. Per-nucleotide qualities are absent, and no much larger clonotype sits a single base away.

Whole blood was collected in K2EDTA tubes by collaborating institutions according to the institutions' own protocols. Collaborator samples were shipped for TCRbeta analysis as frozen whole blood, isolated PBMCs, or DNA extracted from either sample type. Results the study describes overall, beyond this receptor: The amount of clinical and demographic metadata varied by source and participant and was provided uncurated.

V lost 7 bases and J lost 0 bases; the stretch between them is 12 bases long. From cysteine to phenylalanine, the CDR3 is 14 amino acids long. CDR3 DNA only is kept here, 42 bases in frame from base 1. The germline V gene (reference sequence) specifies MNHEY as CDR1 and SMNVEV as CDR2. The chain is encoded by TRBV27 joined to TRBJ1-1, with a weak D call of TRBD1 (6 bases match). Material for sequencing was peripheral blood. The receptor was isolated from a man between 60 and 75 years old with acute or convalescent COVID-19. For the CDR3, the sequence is CASTPQGLNTEAFF. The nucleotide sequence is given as TGTGCCAGCACCCCACAGGGCCTGAACACTGAAGCTTTCTTT.